This is a list of T cell receptor beta chains from one sample in a study of blood T cell repertoires in COVID-19. Assay: immunoSEQ multiplex PCR; the TCRdb copy retains only in-frame clones and omits some. The table lists some 37,000 clones, about 87% of them singletons. What was sequenced was peripheral blood. The receptors derive from a woman in her 70s with acute or convalescent COVID-19. The CDR3 runs from the conserved cysteine through the conserved F or W. Part of the rows lack a size; the others show once, few, many or a class for expanded clones.

size: -
J: TRBJ1-5
V: TRBV18
CDR3: CASSGGQQNQPQHF

size: -
J: TRBJ1-4
V: TRBV2
CDR3: CASILAQGREKLFF

size: -
J: TRBJ2-1
V: TRBV10-1
CDR3: CASSVGDFNEQFF

size: once
J: TRBJ2-2
V: TRBV27
CDR3: CASTPWQSNTGELFF

size: -
J: TRBJ1-1
V: TRBV27
CDR3: CASSLRGLNRNTEAFF

size: -
J: TRBJ1-5
V: TRBV7-2
CDR3: CASSPNGGGEEPQHF

size: -
J: TRBJ1-1
V: TRBV24-1
CDR3: CATSDSSQMNTEAFF

size: -
J: TRBJ2-1
V: TRBV19
CDR3: CASRWTSVSSYNEQFF

size: -
J: TRBJ2-3
V: TRBV4-1
CDR3: CASSQDPERGGNTDTQYF

size: -
J: TRBJ2-1
V: TRBV7-2
CDR3: CASSGGDGASEQFF

size: -
J: TRBJ1-2
V: TRBV7-9
CDR3: CASSWDRGGGYTF

size: few
J: TRBJ1-6
V: TRBV7-9
CDR3: CASSLEGNSPLHF

size: -
J: TRBJ1-1
V: TRBV5-1
CDR3: CASRGQEDTEAFF

size: -
J: TRBJ2-5
V: TRBV11-3
CDR3: CASSFWGANQETQYF

size: -
J: TRBJ1-6
V: TRBV2
CDR3: CASSDRDSALFSYNSPLHF

size: -
J: TRBJ2-3
V: TRBV7-6
CDR3: CASSELGQGTDTQYF

size: -
J: TRBJ2-6
V: TRBV18
CDR3: CASSPTGTSGANVLTF

size: -
J: TRBJ2-1
V: TRBV7-3
CDR3: CASSPMGRGESSSYNEQFF

size: -
J: TRBJ2-5
V: TRBV5-1
CDR3: CASSYGTTQETQYF

size: -
J: TRBJ1-2
V: TRBV28
CDR3: CASSLGPGAYYGYTF

size: -
J: TRBJ1-5
V: TRBV2
CDR3: CASSESAEYSNQPQHF

size: -
J: TRBJ2-3
V: TRBV11-3
CDR3: CASSLGTGGADTQYF

size: -
J: TRBJ2-5
V: TRBV3-1/TRBV3-2
CDR3: CASSQAISGGAPGAETQYF

size: -
J: TRBJ2-3
V: TRBV2
CDR3: CASWEASSRNTQYF

size: -
J: TRBJ2-3
V: TRBV10-3
CDR3: CAISEFLTGDTDTQYF

size: -
J: TRBJ1-6
V: TRBV19
CDR3: CASSTGQGNYNSPLHF

size: -
J: TRBJ2-2
V: TRBV9
CDR3: CASSVQDYNTGELFF

size: -
J: TRBJ2-5
V: TRBV10-3
CDR3: CAISDPQETQYF

size: -
J: TRBJ1-5
V: TRBV5-8
CDR3: CASSHRQANQPQHF

size: once
J: TRBJ1-6
V: TRBV7-2
CDR3: CASSPETGVPLHF

size: -
J: TRBJ2-1
V: TRBV28
CDR3: CASSNRDRGYHEQFF

size: -
J: TRBJ1-1
V: TRBV19
CDR3: CASTGLEGNTEAFF

size: -
J: TRBJ1-1
V: TRBV19
CDR3: CASSSTGTVNTEAFF

size: -
J: TRBJ2-2
V: TRBV29-1
CDR3: CSVTGTGGPGELFF

size: -
J: TRBJ2-2
V: TRBV19
CDR3: CASSWTGGNTGELFF

size: -
J: TRBJ2-1
V: TRBV3-1/TRBV3-2
CDR3: CASSQEERGAYNEQFF

size: few
J: TRBJ2-1
V: TRBV24-1
CDR3: CATSDLLAVNEQFF

size: -
J: TRBJ2-3
V: TRBV30
CDR3: CAWSREFADTQYF

size: -
J: TRBJ1-4
V: TRBV2
CDR3: CASSLAGGVEKLFF

size: -
J: TRBJ1-4
V: TRBV25-1
CDR3: CASSEMPQGGNEKLFF

size: -
J: TRBJ1-1
V: TRBV6-5
CDR3: CASYNPGIMNTEAFF

size: -
J: TRBJ1-1
V: TRBV13
CDR3: CASTPGQDTEAFF

size: -
J: TRBJ1-1
V: TRBV6-1
CDR3: CASSEWDTLVAFF

size: -
J: TRBJ1-6
V: TRBV12-5
CDR3: CASGSLQGSPLHF

size: -
J: TRBJ2-5
V: TRBV5-1
CDR3: CASSSGSGTQETQYF

size: -
J: TRBJ1-5
V: TRBV12-3/TRBV12-4
CDR3: CASQRAGQPQHF

size: -
J: TRBJ2-3
V: TRBV27
CDR3: CASKVAGGQMNTQYF

size: few
J: TRBJ1-2
V: TRBV27
CDR3: CASSYLAGDGYTF

size: -
J: TRBJ1-1
V: TRBV20-1
CDR3: CSASVAMNTEAFF

size: -
J: TRBJ1-6
V: TRBV18
CDR3: CASSSGTEKSPLHF

size: -
J: TRBJ2-5
V: TRBV7-2
CDR3: CASSLGTVEGETQYF

size: -
J: TRBJ2-2
V: TRBV6-5
CDR3: CAIGIQNTGELFF

size: -
J: TRBJ2-3
V: TRBV12-5
CDR3: CASGHTDTQYF

size: -
J: TRBJ2-5
V: TRBV14
CDR3: CASSSGLAIKETQYF

size: once
J: TRBJ2-5
V: TRBV6-2/TRBV6-3
CDR3: CASSYAASGVAETQYF

size: -
J: TRBJ2-1
V: TRBV30
CDR3: CAWSVWTGGFEQFF

size: -
J: TRBJ1-5
V: TRBV2
CDR3: CASGPRTGGQPQHF

size: -
J: TRBJ2-1
V: TRBV18
CDR3: CASSPNTGLAGNEQFF

size: -
J: TRBJ2-2
V: TRBV5-1
CDR3: CASSLAATSGRSTGELFF